This T cell receptor (beta chain) was documented in a study of cytomegalovirus exposure and HLA in healthy donors. Germline CDR1 and CDR2: MNHEY and SMNVEV (reference sequence). V shed 5 bases and J shed 3 bases, with 10 bases lying between them. The CDR3 is 14 amino acids. Regarding this clone: What it recognizes is unknown.

With 60 Vbeta and 13 Jbeta primers, the PCR was carried out. Clones were sequenced by immunoSEQ multiplex PCR, and TCRdb holds only the in-frame ones, with some missing. The table has roughly 120,000 clones, around 77% seen once. Whole-study results and caveats: Rarity characterized most TCR sequences, yet some public TCRs appeared in many donors. At a 0.05 false discovery rate, a later analysis found 16,951 TCR beta sequences to be associated with HLA alleles. TCR beta V- and J-gene trimming, according to a later analysis, was linked to a missense DCLRE1C variant.

This rearrangement joins TRBV27 to TRBJ1-4, with unresolved D. The sequence came from a woman under 40 in good health and CMV-seropositive. The sample comprised PBMCs. CDR3 in amino acids: CASSTLRANEKLFF. The CDR3 DNA reads as TGTGCCAGCAGTACCCTCCGCGCTAATGAAAAACTGTTTTTT.